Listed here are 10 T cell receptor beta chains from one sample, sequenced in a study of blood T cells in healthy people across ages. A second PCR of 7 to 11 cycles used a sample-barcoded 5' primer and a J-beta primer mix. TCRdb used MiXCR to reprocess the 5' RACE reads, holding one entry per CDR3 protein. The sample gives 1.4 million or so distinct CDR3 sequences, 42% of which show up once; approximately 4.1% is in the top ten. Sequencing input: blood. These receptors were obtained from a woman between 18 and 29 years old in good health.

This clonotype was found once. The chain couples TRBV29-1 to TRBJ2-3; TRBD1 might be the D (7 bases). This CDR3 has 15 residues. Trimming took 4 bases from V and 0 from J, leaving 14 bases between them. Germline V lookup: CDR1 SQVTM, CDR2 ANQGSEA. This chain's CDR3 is CSVGDSGGSTDTQYF. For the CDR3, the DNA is TGCAGCGTTGGGGATTCAGGGGGGAGCACAGATACGCAGTATTTT.

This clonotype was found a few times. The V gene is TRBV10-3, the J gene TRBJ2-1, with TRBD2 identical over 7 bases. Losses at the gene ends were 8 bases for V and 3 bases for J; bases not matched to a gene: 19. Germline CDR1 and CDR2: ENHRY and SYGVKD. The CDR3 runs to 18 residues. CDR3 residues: CAIETWEGRSLFYNEQFF. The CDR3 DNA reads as TGTGCCATCGAGACCTGGGAGGGCCGGTCACTGTTCTACAATGAGCAGTTCTTC.

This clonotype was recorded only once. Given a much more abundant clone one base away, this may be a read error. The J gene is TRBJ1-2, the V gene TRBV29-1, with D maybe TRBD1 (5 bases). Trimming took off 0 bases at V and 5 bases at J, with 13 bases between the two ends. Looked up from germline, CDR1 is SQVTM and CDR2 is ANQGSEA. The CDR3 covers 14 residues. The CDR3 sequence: CSVEDNRRGYGYTF. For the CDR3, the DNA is TGCAGCGTTGAAGATAACAGGAGAGGTTATGGCTACACCTTC.

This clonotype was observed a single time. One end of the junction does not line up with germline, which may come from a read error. The CDR3 coding sequence is TGCGCCAACAGCCCAGGACAGGGCTACGAGCAGTACTTC. Protein: CANSPGQGYEQYF. This chain uses TRBV4-3 with TRBJ2-7; TRBD1 agrees at 8 bases. Germline values: CDR1 LGHNA, CDR2 YSLEER. The CDR3 is made up of 13 amino acids.

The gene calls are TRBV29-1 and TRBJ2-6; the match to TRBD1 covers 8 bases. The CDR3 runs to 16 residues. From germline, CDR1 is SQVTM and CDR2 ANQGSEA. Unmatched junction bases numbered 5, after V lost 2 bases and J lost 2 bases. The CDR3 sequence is CSVELMDRAGANVLTF. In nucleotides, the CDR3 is TGCAGCGTTGAATTAATGGACAGGGCTGGGGCCAACGTCCTGACTTTC.

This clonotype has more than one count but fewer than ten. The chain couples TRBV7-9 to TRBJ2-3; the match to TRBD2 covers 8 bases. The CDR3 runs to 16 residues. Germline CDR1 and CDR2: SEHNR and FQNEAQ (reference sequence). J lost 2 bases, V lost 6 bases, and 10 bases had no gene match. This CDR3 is CASSSVAGSITDTQYF. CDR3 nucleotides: TGTGCCAGCAGTTCTGTAGCGGGGTCCATCACAGATACGCAGTATTTT. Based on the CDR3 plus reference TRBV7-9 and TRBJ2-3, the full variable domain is DTGVSQNPRHKITKRGQNVTFRCDPISEHNRLYWYRQTLGQGPEFLTYFQNEAQLEKSRLLSDRFSAERPKGSFSTLEIQRTEQGDSAMYLCASSSVAGSITDTQYFGPGTRLTVL.

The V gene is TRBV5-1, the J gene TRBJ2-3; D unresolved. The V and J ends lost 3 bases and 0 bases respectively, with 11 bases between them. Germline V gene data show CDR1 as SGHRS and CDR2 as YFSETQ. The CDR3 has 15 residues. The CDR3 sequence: CASSSLQPSTDTQYF. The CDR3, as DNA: TGCGCCAGCAGCTCTCTACAGCCTAGCACAGATACGCAGTATTTT. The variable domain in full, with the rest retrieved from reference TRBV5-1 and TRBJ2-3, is KAGVTQTPRYLIKTRGQQVTLSCSPISGHRSVSWYQQTPGQGLQFLFEYFSETQRNKGNFPGRFSGRQFSNSRSEMNVSTLELGDSALYLCASSSLQPSTDTQYFGPGTRLTVL.

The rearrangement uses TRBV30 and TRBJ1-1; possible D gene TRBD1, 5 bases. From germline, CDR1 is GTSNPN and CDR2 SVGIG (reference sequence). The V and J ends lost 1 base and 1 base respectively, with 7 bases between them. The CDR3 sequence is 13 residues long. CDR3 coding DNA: TGTGCCTGGAGTGCCAGGGAGAACACTGAAGCTTTCTTT. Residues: CAWSARENTEAFF.

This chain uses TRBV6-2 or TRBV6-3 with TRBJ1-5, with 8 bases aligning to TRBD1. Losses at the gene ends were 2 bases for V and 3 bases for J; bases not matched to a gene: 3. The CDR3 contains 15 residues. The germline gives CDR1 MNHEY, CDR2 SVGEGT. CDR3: CASSYGDRYNQPQHF. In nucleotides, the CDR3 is TGTGCCAGCAGTTACGGGGACAGGTACAATCAGCCCCAGCATTTT.

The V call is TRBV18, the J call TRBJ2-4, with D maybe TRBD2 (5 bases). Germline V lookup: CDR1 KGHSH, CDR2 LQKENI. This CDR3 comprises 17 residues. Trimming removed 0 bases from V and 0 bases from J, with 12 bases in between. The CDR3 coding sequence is TGTGCCAGCTCACCACCGGGTAGCGTCCTAGCCAAAAACATTCAGTACTTC. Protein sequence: CASSPPGSVLAKNIQYF.